This TCR beta chain appears in the sequencing data of a study of blood T cells in healthy people across ages. This clonotype was counted a few times. The target antigen is unknown. The length of the CDR3 is 18 residues. Germline loops: CDR1 LGHNA, CDR2 YSLEER. With V trimmed by 0 bases and J by 0 bases, 6 bases remained unmatched. Notes on the study in general: Age showed a roughly linear inverse relationship with TCR beta diversity per million T cells. Higher diversity, along with more naive CD4+ cells, distinguished long-lived donors from aged donors.

Primed by a sample-barcoded 5' primer and a J-beta primer mix, a second PCR proceeded for 7 to 11 cycles. TCRdb re-called the 5' RACE reads with MiXCR, one entry per CDR3 protein. The sample yields roughly 700,000 distinct CDR3 sequences, approximately 49% seen once. The sequence came from a woman aged 60-75 years in good health. The chain carries TRBV4-3 and TRBJ2-1, with 9 nucleotides matching TRBD2. What was sequenced was blood. This CDR3 reads CASSQDIGGRASYNEQFF. In DNA, the CDR3 is TGCGCCAGCAGCCAAGACATTGGCGGGAGGGCCTCCTACAATGAGCAGTTCTTC.